The clone carrying this TCR beta chain has a handful of counts. Antigen unknown. The entry originates in a study of cytomegalovirus exposure and HLA in healthy donors. Study context: For the approximately 410 genotyped donors, over 80% fell within the Caucasian-associated ancestry cluster. General study points: Previous analysis showed most TCR beta V segments were productive about 87% or about 30% of the time.

The PCR was carried out with 60 Vbeta primers and 13 Jbeta primers. The repertoire was sequenced with immunoSEQ multiplex PCR; TCRdb's copy has only in-frame clones and lacks some. This sample carries under 95,000 clones, roughly 8.2% of them seen once, and the ten largest clones take over 2%. Trimming pared 6 bases from V and 8 bases from J, leaving 11 bases between. The CDR3 totals 12 residues. Germline CDR1 reads MDHEN; CDR2 reads SYDVKM. The chain links TRBV28 to TRBJ1-3; D is undetermined. This clonotype originated in a man aged 50 to 60 in good health and CMV-seronegative. Sequencing was performed on PBMCs. This CDR3 reads CASSPPADTIYF. As DNA, the CDR3 is TGTGCCAGCAGCCCCCCCGCGGACACCATATATTTT.